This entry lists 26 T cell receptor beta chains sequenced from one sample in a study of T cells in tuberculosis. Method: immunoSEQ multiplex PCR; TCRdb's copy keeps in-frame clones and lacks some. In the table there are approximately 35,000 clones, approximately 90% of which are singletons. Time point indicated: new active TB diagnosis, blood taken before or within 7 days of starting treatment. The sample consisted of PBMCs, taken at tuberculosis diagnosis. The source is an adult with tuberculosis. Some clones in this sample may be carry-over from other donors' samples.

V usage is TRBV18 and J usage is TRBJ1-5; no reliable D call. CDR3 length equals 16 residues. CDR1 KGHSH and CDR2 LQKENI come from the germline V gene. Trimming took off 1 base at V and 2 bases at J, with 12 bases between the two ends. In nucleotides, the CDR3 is TGTGCCAGCTCACCACGGGCGGGGTCAGGCAATCAGCCCCAGCATTTT. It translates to CASSPRAGSGNQPQHF.

In DNA, the CDR3 is TGTGCCAGCCATAAAGGGGGGGGAATATACAATGAGCAGTTCTTC. It is translated as CASHKGGGIYNEQFF. The chain joins TRBV6-5 to TRBJ2-1, with D tentatively TRBD2 (7 bases). This CDR3 region has 15 residues. Trimming left V 8 bases short and J 4 bases short, with 18 bases between. CDR1 MNHEY and CDR2 SVGAGI come from the germline V gene.

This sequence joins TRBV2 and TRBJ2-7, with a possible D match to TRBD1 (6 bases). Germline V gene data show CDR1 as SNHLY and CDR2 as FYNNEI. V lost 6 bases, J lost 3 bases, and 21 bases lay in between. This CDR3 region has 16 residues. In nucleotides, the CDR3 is TGTGCCAGCAGCGCCAGAGGGACACCAAGAGACTACGAGCAGTACTTC. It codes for CASSARGTPRDYEQYF.

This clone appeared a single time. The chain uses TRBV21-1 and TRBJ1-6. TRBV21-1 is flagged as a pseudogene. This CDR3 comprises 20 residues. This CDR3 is CASSKGPRLPGSSYNSPLHF. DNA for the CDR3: TGTGCCAGCAGCAAAGGCCCAAGGCTTCCGGGTTCGTCCTATAATTCACCCCTCCACTTT.

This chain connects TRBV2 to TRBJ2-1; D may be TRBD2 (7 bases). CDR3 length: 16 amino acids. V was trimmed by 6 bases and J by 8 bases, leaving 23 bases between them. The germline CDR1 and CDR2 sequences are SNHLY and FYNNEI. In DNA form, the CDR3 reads TGTGCCAGCAGGGGGCCGGGGGGCCCGGCTGGCGATGAGCAGTTCTTC. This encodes CASRGPGGPAGDEQFF.

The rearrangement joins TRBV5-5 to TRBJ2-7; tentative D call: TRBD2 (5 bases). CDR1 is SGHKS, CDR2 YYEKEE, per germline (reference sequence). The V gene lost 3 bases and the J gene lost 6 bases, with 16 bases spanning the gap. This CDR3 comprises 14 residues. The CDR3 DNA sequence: TGTGCCAGCAGCTATATAAGTCCGGGGAGCGAGCAGTACTTC. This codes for CASSYISPGSEQYF. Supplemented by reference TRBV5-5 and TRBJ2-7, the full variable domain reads DAGVTQSPTHLIKTRGQQVTLRCSPISGHKSVSWYQQVLGQGPQFIFQYYEKEERGRGNFPDRFSARQFPNYSSELNVNALLLGDSALYLCASSYISPGSEQYFGPGTRLTVT.

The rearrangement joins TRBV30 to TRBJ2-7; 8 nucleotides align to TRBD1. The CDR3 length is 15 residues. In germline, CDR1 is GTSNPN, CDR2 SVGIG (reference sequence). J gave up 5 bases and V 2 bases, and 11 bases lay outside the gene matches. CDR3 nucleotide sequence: TGTGCCTGGAGTCTGGGACAGGCGACGTGGGACGAGCAGTACTTC. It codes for CAWSLGQATWDEQYF.

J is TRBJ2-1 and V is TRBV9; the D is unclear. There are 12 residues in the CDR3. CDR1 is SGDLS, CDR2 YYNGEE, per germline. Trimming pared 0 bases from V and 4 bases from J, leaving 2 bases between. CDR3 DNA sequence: TGTGCCAGCAGCGTAGCGTACAATGAGCAGTTCTTC. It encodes CASSVAYNEQFF.

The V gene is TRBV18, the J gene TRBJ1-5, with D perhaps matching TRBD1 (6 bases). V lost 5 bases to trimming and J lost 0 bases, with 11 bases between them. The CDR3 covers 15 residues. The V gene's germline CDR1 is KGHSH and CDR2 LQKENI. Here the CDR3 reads CASSTNRASNQPQHF. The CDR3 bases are TGTGCCAGCTCAACAAACAGGGCTAGCAATCAGCCCCAGCATTTT.

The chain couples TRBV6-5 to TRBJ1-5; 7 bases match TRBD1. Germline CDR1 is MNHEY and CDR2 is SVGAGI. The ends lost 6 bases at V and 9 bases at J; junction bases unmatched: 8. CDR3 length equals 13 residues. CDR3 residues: CASREQGYGPQHF. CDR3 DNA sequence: TGTGCCAGCAGAGAACAGGGGTATGGGCCCCAGCATTTT.

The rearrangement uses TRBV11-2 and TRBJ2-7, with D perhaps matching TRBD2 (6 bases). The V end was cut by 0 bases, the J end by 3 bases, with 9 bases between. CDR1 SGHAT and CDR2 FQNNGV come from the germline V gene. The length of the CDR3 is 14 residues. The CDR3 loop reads CASSLDGGIYEQYF. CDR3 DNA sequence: TGTGCCAGCAGCTTAGACGGAGGGATCTACGAGCAGTACTTC.

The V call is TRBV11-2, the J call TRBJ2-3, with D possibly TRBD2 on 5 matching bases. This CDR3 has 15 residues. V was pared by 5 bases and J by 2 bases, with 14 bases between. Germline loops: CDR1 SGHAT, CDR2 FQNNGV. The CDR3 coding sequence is TGTGCCAGCAGCCTGCTAGGACTCATCACAGATACGCAGTATTTT. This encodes CASSLLGLITDTQYF.

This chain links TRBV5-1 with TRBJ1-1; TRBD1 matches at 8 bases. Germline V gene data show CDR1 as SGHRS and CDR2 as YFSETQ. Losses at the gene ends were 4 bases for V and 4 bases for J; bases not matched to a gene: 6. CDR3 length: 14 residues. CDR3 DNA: TGCGCCAGCAGCCGAGGACAGGGTGGCACTGAAGCTTTCTTT. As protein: CASSRGQGGTEAFF. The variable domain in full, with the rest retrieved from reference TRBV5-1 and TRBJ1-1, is KAGVTQTPRYLIKTRGQQVTLSCSPISGHRSVSWYQQTPGQGLQFLFEYFSETQRNKGNFPGRFSGRQFSNSRSEMNVSTLELGDSALYLCASSRGQGGTEAFFGQGTRLTVV.

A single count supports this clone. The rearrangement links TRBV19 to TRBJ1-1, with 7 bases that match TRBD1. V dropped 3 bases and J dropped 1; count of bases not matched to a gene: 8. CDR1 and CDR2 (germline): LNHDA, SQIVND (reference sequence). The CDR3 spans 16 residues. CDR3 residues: CASSMRPTGRNTEAFF. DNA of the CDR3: TGTGCCAGTAGTATGAGGCCGACAGGGAGGAACACTGAAGCTTTCTTT.

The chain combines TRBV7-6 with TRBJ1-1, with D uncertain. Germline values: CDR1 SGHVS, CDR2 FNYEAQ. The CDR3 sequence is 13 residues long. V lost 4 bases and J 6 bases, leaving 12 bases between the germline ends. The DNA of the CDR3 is TGTGCCAGCAGCTCCAGGTTCGGCGCTGAAGCTTTCTTT. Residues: CASSSRFGAEAFF.

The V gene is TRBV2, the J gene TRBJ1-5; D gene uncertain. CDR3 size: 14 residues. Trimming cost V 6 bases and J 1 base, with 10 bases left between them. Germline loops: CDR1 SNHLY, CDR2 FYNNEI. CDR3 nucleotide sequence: TGTGCCAGCAGCCAGACTGGAAGCAATCAGCCCCAGCATTTT. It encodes CASSQTGSNQPQHF. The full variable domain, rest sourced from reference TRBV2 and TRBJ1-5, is EPEVTQTPSHQVTQMGQEVILRCVPISNHLYFYWYRQILGQKVEFLVSFYNNEISEKSEIFDDQFSVERPDGSNFTLKIRSTKLEDSAMYFCASSQTGSNQPQHFGDGTRLSIL.

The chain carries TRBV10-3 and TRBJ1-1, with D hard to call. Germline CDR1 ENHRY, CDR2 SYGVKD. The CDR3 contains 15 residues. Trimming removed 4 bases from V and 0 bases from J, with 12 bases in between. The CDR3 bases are TGTGCCATCAGTGGTCGGGGTCTTATGAACACTGAAGCTTTCTTT. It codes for CAISGRGLMNTEAFF.

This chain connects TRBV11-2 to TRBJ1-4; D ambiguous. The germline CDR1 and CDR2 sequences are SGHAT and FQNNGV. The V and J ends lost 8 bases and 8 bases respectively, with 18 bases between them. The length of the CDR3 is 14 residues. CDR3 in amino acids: CASSRAGFTEKLFF. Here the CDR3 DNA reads TGTGCCAGCTCACGGGCGGGGTTTACCGAAAAACTGTTTTTT. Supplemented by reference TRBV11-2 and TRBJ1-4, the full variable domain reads EAGVAQSPRYKIIEKRQSVAFWCNPISGHATLYWYQQILGQGPKLLIQFQNNGVVDDSQLPKDRFSAERLKGVDSTLKIQPAKLEDSAVYLCASSRAGFTEKLFFGSGTQLSVL.

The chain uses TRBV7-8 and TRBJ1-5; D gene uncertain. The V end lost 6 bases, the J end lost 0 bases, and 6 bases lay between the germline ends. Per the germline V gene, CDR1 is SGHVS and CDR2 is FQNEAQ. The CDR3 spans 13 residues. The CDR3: CASSSDSNQPQHF. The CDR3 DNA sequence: TGTGCCAGCAGTTCAGATAGCAATCAGCCCCAGCATTTT.

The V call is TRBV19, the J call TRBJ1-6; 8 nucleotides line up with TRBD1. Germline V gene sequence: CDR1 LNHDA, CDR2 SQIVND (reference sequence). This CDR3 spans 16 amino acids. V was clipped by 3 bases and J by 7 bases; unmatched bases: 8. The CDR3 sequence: CASSISQGAKNSPLHF. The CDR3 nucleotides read TGTGCCAGTAGTATTAGCCAGGGGGCGAAGAATTCACCCCTCCACTTT.

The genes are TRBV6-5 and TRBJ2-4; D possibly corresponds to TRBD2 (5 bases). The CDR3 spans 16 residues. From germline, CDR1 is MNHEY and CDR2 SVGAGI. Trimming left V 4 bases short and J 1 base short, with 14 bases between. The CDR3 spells CASSFDSRGAKNIQYF. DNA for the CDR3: TGTGCCAGCAGTTTTGACTCCCGCGGGGCCAAAAACATTCAGTACTTC.

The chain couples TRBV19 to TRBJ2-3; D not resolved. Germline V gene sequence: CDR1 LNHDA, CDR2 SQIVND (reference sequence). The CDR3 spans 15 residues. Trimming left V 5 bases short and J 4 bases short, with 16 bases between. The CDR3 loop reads CASSAFPRGADTQYF. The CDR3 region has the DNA TGTGCCAGTAGTGCCTTTCCCCGTGGAGCAGATACGCAGTATTTT.

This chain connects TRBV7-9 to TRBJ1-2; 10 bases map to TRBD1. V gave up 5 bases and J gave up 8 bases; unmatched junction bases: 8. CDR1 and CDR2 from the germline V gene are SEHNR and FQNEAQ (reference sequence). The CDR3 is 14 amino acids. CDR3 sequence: CASSGGTGEEGYTF. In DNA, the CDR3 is TGTGCCAGCAGCGGTGGGACAGGGGAGGAGGGCTACACCTTC.

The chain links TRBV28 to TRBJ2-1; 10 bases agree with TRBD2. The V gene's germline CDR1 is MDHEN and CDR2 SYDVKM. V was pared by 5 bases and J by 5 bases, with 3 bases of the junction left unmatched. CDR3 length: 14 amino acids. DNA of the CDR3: TGTGCCAGCAGTGGGACTAGCGAAGACAATGAGCAGTTCTTC. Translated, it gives CASSGTSEDNEQFF.

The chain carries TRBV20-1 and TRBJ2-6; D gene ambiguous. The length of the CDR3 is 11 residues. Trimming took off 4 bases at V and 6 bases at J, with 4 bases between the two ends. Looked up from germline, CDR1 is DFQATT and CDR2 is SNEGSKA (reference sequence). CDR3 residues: CSATQANVLTF. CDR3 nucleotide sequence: TGCAGTGCTACCCAGGCCAACGTCCTGACTTTC.

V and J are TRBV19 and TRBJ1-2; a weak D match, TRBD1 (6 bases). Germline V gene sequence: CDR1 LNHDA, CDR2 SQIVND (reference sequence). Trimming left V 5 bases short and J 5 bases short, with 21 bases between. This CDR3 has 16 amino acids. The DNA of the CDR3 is TGTGCCAGTAGTTCCCCACAGGGAAAAAGTGGGTATGGCTACACCTTC. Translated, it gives CASSSPQGKSGYGYTF. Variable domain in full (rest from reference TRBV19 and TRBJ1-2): DGGITQSPKYLFRKEGQNVTLSCEQNLNHDAMYWYRQDPGQGLRLIYYSQIVNDFQKGDIAEGYSVSREKKESFPLTVTSAQKNPTAFYLCASSSPQGKSGYGYTFGSGTRLTVV.